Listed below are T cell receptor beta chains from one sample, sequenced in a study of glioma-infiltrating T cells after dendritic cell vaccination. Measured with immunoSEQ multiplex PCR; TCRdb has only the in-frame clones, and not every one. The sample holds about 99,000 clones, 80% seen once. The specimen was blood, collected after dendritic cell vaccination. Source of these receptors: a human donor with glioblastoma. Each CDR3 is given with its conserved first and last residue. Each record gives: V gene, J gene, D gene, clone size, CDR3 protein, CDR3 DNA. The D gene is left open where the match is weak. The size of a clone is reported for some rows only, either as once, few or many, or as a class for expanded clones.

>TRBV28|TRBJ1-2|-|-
CASSLGGGFGYTF
TGTGCCAGCAGTTTAGGTGGCGGTTTCGGCTACACCTTC
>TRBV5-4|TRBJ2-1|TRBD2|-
CASSLLAGRNEQFF
TGTGCCAGCAGCTTGTTAGCGGGAAGGAATGAGCAGTTCTTC
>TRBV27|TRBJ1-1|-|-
CASSTTGGWTEAFF
TGTGCCAGCAGTACAACAGGCGGCTGGACTGAAGCTTTCTTT
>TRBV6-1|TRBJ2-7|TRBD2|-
CASSVAGGMTYEQYF
TGTGCCAGCAGTGTCGCGGGAGGGATGACGTACGAGCAGTACTTC
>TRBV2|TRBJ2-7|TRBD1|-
CASRRSGTGREQYF
TGTGCCAGCAGGCGGTCGGGGACAGGGAGGGAGCAGTACTTC
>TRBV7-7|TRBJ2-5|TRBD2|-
CASSLGLAETETQYF
TGTGCTAGCTCCTTGGGGCTAGCGGAGACCGAGACCCAGTACTTC
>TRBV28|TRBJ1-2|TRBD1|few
CASRQGAEGYTF
TGTGCCAGCAGACAGGGGGCCGAGGGCTACACCTTC
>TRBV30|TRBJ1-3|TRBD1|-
CAWEPQGATGNTIYF
TGTGCCTGGGAACCACAGGGGGCAACTGGAAACACCATATATTTT
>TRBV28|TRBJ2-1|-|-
CASSPRNEQFF
TGTGCCAGCAGTCCCCGTAATGAGCAGTTCTTC
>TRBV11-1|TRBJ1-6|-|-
CASSFSGVLDSPLHF
TGTGCCAGCAGCTTCTCAGGGGTTCTGGATTCACCCCTCCACTTT
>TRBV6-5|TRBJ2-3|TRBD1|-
CASRGTGTDTQYF
TGTGCCAGCAGAGGGACAGGGACAGATACGCAGTATTTT
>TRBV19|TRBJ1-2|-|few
CASSVSNYGYTF
TGTGCCAGTAGTGTCAGTAACTATGGCTACACCTTC
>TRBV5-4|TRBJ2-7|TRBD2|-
CASSSIGLAEQYF
TGTGCCAGCAGCTCCATCGGACTAGCCGAGCAGTACTTC
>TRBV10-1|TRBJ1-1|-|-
CANPLVAFF
TGCGCCAACCCCCTAGTGGCTTTCTTT
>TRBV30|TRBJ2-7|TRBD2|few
CAWSDPGLEYEQYF
TGTGCCTGGAGTGACCCGGGACTAGAATACGAGCAGTACTTC
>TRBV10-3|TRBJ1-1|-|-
CAIRQGRNTEAFF
TGTGCCATCAGACAGGGCAGGAACACTGAAGCTTTCTTT
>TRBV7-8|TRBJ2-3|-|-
CASSLVVLTDTQYF
TGTGCCAGCAGCTTAGTAGTTTTAACAGATACGCAGTATTTT
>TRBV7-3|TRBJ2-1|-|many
CASSLNGGAEQFF
TGTGCCAGCAGCTTAAATGGGGGGGCTGAGCAGTTCTTC
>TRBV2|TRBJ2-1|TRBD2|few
CASSGRDSGVMDEQFF
TGTGCCAGCAGTGGCCGAGATAGCGGGGTGATGGATGAGCAGTTCTTC
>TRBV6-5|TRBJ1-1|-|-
CASSYRAGDGAFF
TGTGCCAGCAGTTACCGGGCAGGGGATGGGGCTTTCTTT
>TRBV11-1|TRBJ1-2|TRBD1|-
CASSFGQGYGYTF
TGTGCCAGCAGCTTCGGACAGGGATATGGCTACACCTTC
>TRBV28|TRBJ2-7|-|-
CASTPGSAYEQYF
TGTGCCAGCACCCCAGGGTCGGCCTACGAGCAGTACTTC
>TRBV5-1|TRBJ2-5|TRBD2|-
CASSLLYGGEETQYF
TGCGCCAGCAGCTTGCTTTACGGGGGGGAAGAGACCCAGTACTTC
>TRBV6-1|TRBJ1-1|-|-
CASRQGRTEAFF
TGTGCCAGCAGGCAGGGTAGGACTGAAGCTTTCTTT
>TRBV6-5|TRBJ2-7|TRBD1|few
CASSPLGTGSYEQYF
TGTGCCAGCAGTCCATTAGGGACAGGTTCCTACGAGCAGTACTTC
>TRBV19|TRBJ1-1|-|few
CASRRGGMNTEAFF
TGTGCCAGTAGGCGGGGTGGTATGAACACTGAAGCTTTCTTT
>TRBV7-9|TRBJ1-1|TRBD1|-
CASSLRQGNPEAFF
TGTGCCAGCAGCTTACGACAGGGGAACCCTGAAGCTTTCTTT
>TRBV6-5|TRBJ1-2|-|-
CASSKQSGYGYTF
TGTGCCAGCAGTAAACAAAGCGGCTATGGCTACACCTTC
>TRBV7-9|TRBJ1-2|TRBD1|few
CASSLEGTGLVGYGYTF
TGTGCCAGCAGCTTAGAGGGGACAGGGTTGGTCGGCTATGGCTACACCTTC
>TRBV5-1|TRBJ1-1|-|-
CASSADGGTEAFF
TGCGCCAGCAGCGCGGACGGGGGAACTGAAGCTTTCTTT
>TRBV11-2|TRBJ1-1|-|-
CASSLPGSRAFF
TGTGCCAGCAGCCTCCCGGGGTCGCGGGCTTTCTTT
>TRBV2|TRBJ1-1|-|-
CASGPQGSTEAFF
TGTGCCAGCGGACCCCAGGGTAGTACTGAAGCTTTCTTT
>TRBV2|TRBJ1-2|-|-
CASSVEGVLDGYTF
TGTGCCAGCAGTGTAGAGGGAGTCTTGGATGGCTACACCTTC
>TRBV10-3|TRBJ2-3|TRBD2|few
CAISERAGVLTDTQYF
TGTGCCATCAGTGAGCGGGCGGGAGTTTTAACAGATACGCAGTATTTT
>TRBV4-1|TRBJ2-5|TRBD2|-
CASSQDPAGALQETQYF
TGCGCCAGCAGCCAAGATCCAGCGGGGGCCCTTCAAGAGACCCAGTACTTC
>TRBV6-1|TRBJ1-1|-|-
CASSGASGGDTEAFF
TGTGCCAGCAGTGGGGCCTCCGGGGGGGACACTGAAGCTTTCTTT
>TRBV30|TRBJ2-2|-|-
CAWSPGANTGELFF
TGTGCCTGGAGTCCGGGAGCGAACACCGGGGAGCTGTTTTTT
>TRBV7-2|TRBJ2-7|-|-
CASTMVGEQYF
TGTGCCAGCACCATGGTCGGTGAGCAGTACTTC
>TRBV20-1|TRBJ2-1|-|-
CSARGALEQFF
TGCAGTGCTAGAGGCGCGCTGGAGCAGTTCTTC
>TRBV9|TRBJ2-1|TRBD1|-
CASSSLGTGGNEQFF
TGTGCCAGCAGCTCACTCGGGACAGGGGGCAATGAGCAGTTCTTC
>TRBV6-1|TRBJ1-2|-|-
CASSDFGGAGGYTF
TGTGCCAGCAGTGATTTCGGTGGCGCGGGGGGCTACACCTTC
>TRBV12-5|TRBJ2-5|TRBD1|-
CASSGGTGNQETQYF
TGTGCTAGTTCTGGGGGGACAGGCAACCAAGAGACCCAGTACTTC
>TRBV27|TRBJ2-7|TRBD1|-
CASSLSSTRSTGGKEQYF
TGTGCCAGCAGTTTATCATCGACAAGATCGACAGGGGGTAAGGAGCAGTACTTC
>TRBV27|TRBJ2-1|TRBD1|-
CASSYSGTGVNEQFF
TGTGCCAGCAGTTACTCCGGGACAGGGGTCAATGAGCAGTTCTTC
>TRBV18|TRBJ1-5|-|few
CASSPRSRDQPQHF
TGTGCCAGCTCACCGAGGTCCAGGGATCAGCCCCAGCATTTT
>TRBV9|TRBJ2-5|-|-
CASSGSGQTQYF
TGTGCCAGCAGCGGGAGCGGACAGACCCAGTACTTC
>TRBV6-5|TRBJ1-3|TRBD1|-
CASSRTGAAGNTIYF
TGTGCCAGCAGTCGGACAGGGGCAGCTGGAAACACCATATATTTT
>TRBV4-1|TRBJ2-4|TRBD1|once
CASSPGQGQEPAKNIQYF
TGCGCCAGCAGCCCGGGTCAAGGACAGGAACCAGCCAAAAACATTCAGTACTTC
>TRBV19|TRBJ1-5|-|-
CASRELGLLDLQPQHF
TGTGCCAGTAGGGAACTGGGCCTCCTCGATTTGCAGCCCCAGCATTTT
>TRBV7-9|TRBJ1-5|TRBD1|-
CASSAGQGSQPQHF
TGTGCCAGCAGCGCCGGACAGGGGAGTCAGCCCCAGCATTTT
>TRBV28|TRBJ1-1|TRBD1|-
CASTGDRGYTEAFF
TGTGCCAGCACCGGGGACAGGGGGTACACTGAAGCTTTCTTT
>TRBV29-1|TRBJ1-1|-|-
CSVFWGPTEAFF
TGCAGCGTTTTCTGGGGGCCCACTGAAGCTTTCTTT